This entry concerns a single T cell receptor beta chain. Its antigen is not known. The source of the sample is a study of radiotherapy plus CTLA-4 blockade in lung cancer. Broader study findings: After treatment with radiotherapy plus ipilimumab, TCR clones that came from the tumor expanded in blood.

TCRdb's table, derived via immunoSEQ multiplex PCR, lists solely in-frame clones and lacks some. The sample includes tens of thousands of clones, 65% to 80% of them seen just once. This CDR3 is 16 amino acids long. With 0 bases clipped from V and 2 bases from J, the junction kept 6 bases outside the gene matches. In germline, CDR1 is KGHSH, CDR2 LQKENI. The TCR originated in a human donor with non-small cell lung cancer who had a complete response to radiotherapy plus ipilimumab. The V call is TRBV18, the J call TRBJ1-1, with 7 bases lining up with TRBD1. The sequencing used peripheral blood, collected from a patient treated with radiotherapy plus ipilimumab. The DNA of the CDR3 is TGTGCCAGCTCACCACCTAGGGGAGGGGGCAACACTGAAGCTTTCTTT. Encoded protein: CASSPPRGGGNTEAFF.